The 10 T cell receptor beta chains listed next were all sequenced from one sample in a study of spatial heterogeneity in lung cancer. TCRdb re-called the 5' RACE reads through MiXCR, storing one row per CDR3 protein. The sample has roughly 25,000 distinct CDR3 sequences, about 4.7% seen once. As to time point: sample taken at primary tumor resection. Unsorted tumor, nontumor lung tissue or cryopreserved PBMC supplied the whole RNA. The source material was PBMCs, sampled at surgery. These TCRs come from a male donor with early-stage non-small cell lung cancer.

A few counts support this clonotype. The rearrangement links TRBV29-1 to TRBJ2-3, with 10 positions matching TRBD2. This CDR3 is built from 15 residues. The V and J ends lost 8 bases and 5 bases, in that order; junction bases with no gene match: 13. Germline lookup yields CDR1 SQVTM and CDR2 ANQGSEA. The CDR3 bases are TGCAGCACAGCCGGGATAGCGGGAGGACGAGATACGCAGTATTTT. This gives the protein CSTAGIAGGRDTQYF.

The table lists this clonotype with a few counts. The chain combines TRBV15 with TRBJ1-3; a possible D gene is TRBD1 (5 bases). Looked up from germline, CDR1 is LNHNV and CDR2 is YYDKDF (reference sequence). The CDR3 is made up of 15 amino acids. The V end lost 0 bases, the J end lost 0 bases, and 6 bases lay between the germline ends. The DNA of the CDR3 is TGTGCCACCAGCAGAGAAGGGGTCTCTGGAAACACCATATATTTT. Translated: CATSREGVSGNTIYF.

This clonotype was seen many times. The chain joins TRBV6-5 to TRBJ1-1; the D gene is possibly TRBD1 (5 bases). V was trimmed by 7 bases and J by 0 bases, leaving 12 bases between them. This CDR3 comprises 14 residues. Per the germline V gene, CDR1 is MNHEY and CDR2 is SVGAGI. The DNA for the CDR3 is TGTGCCAGCACACCCGGACACATGAACACTGAAGCTTTCTTT. It encodes CASTPGHMNTEAFF.

This clonotype was seen ten or more times. The chain combines TRBV5-1 with TRBJ2-3; TRBD2 aligns across 12 bases. With 6 bases clipped from V and 5 bases from J, the junction kept 7 bases outside the gene matches. The CDR3 spans 15 residues. The germline CDR1 and CDR2 sequences are SGHRS and YFSETQ. CDR3 loop: CASKRLAGERDTQYF. The CDR3 coding sequence is TGCGCCAGCAAAAGACTAGCGGGAGAAAGAGATACGCAGTATTTT. Supplemented by reference TRBV5-1 and TRBJ2-3, the full variable domain reads KAGVTQTPRYLIKTRGQQVTLSCSPISGHRSVSWYQQTPGQGLQFLFEYFSETQRNKGNFPGRFSGRQFSNSRSEMNVSTLELGDSALYLCASKRLAGERDTQYFGPGTRLTVL.

V is TRBV29-1 and J is TRBJ1-1; D uncertain. The CDR3 contains 18 residues. Looked up from germline, CDR1 is SQVTM and CDR2 is ANQGSEA. V lost 1 base to trimming and J lost 4 bases, with 25 bases between them. The CDR3 loop is CSVEGSYVGGRGATEAFF. CDR3 in DNA: TGCAGCGTTGAAGGATCATACGTCGGCGGGCGAGGCGCCACTGAAGCTTTCTTT.

At least ten counts were recorded for this clonotype. V usage is TRBV20-1 and J usage is TRBJ2-1; D uncertain. V was cut by 6 bases and J by 8 bases, with 20 bases left in between. Germline CDR1 DFQATT, CDR2 SNEGSKA (reference sequence). This CDR3 is built from 14 residues. CDR3 sequence: CSALIQGRRHEQFF. CDR3 bases: TGCAGTGCACTGATCCAAGGTCGGCGGCATGAGCAGTTCTTC.

This clonotype showed up just a few times. The chain carries TRBV20-1 and TRBJ1-3, with D unclear. The CDR3 runs to 11 residues. Germline V CDR1 and CDR2: DFQATT, SNEGSKA (reference sequence). The V and J ends lost 3 bases and 5 bases respectively, with 5 bases between them. The CDR3 DNA is TGCAGTGCTAGTTGGCGAAACACCATATATTTT. It yields the protein CSASWRNTIYF.

This clonotype has a handful of counts. The chain employs TRBV9 and TRBJ1-1; D gene uncertain. The CDR3 is 14 residues long. Germline loops: CDR1 SGDLS, CDR2 YYNGEE. V was pared by 3 bases and J by 1 base, with 10 bases between. CDR3 residues: CASSAQTQNTEAFF. Here the CDR3 DNA reads TGTGCCAGCAGCGCCCAAACACAGAACACTGAAGCTTTCTTT.

This clonotype is labeled as medium-sized. The genes are TRBV4-3 and TRBJ1-5, with D unresolved. The CDR3 totals 16 residues. Germline V gene data show CDR1 as LGHNA and CDR2 as YSLEER. V gave up 1 base and J gave up 4 bases, with 14 bases separating them. CDR3 in amino acids: CASSQVYGLGNQPQHF. In DNA form, the CDR3 reads TGCGCCAGCAGCCAAGTGTACGGTTTAGGTAATCAGCCCCAGCATTTT.

This clonotype was observed many times. The chain joins TRBV20-1 to TRBJ2-7, with D possibly TRBD1 on 6 matching bases. The V gene lost 3 bases and the J gene lost 6 bases, with 18 bases spanning the gap. This CDR3 is 14 amino acids long. Germline CDR1 reads DFQATT; CDR2 reads SNEGSKA (reference sequence). CDR3 nucleotide sequence: TGCAGTGCTAGTTGGGGGCAGGCGATCGGCGAGCAGTACTTC. It specifies CSASWGQAIGEQYF.